Listed below are T cell receptor beta chains from one sample, sequenced in a study of T cells after yellow fever vaccination. TCRdb independently ran MiXCR on the 5' RACE reads; one entry per CDR3 protein. This sample has roughly 50,000 distinct CDR3 sequences, with about 7.9% found just once. This material consisted of CD8+ T cells sorted from PBMCs, taken approximately 15 days after the first yellow fever vaccination. The origin of the receptors is a man aged 18 to 30 who received the YFV17D yellow fever vaccine. CDR3s include the opening cysteine and the closing phenylalanine or tryptophan. The order of the fields is clone size, V gene, CDR3 protein. Size tells how often a clone was seen (once, few, many) or the class of an expanded clone, and some rows leave it out.

size: many; V: TRBV7-9; CDR3: CASSLAPASYGYTF
size: many; V: TRBV4-1; CDR3: CASRRGHGTQYF
size: many; V: TRBV19; CDR3: CASRGEYTDTQYF
size: many; V: TRBV5-6; CDR3: CASRFGLGVQTQYF
size: many; V: TRBV5-1; CDR3: CASSLETSGGGGQETQYF
size: many; V: TRBV20-1; CDR3: CSALAGGTHEQYF
size: many; V: TRBV29-1; CDR3: CSVWTGDYEQYF
size: many; V: TRBV6-5; CDR3: CASSRLAGVNQPQHF
size: -; V: TRBV19; CDR3: CASSFSGLAGGETQYF
size: many; V: TRBV7-8; CDR3: CASSPEVTLYGYTF
size: few; V: TRBV11-1; CDR3: CASSSTGGDFGRDTDTQYF
size: many; V: TRBV6-2/TRBV6-3; CDR3: CASTTGTTEAFF
size: -; V: TRBV11-2; CDR3: CASSLDLTDIEAFF
size: -; V: TRBV7-9; CDR3: CASSQGQGVEQYF
size: many; V: TRBV4-1; CDR3: CASSQDGRGQFF
size: many; V: TRBV12-3/TRBV12-4; CDR3: CASSPGGNSPLHF
size: -; V: TRBV30; CDR3: CASKAGWSTGELFF
size: -; V: TRBV20-1; CDR3: CSARERVYRGATEAFF
size: many; V: TRBV7-6; CDR3: CASSTRTGDQETQYF
size: -; V: TRBV4-3; CDR3: CASSQDGVTYEQYF
size: many; V: TRBV12-3/TRBV12-4; CDR3: CASSITGPGTEAFF
size: many; V: TRBV14; CDR3: CASSHTSGGMDTQYF
size: many; V: TRBV18; CDR3: CASSPLDRTDTYEQYF
size: few; V: TRBV11-2; CDR3: CASTPWSSGDSGAETQYF
size: -; V: TRBV6-9; CDR3: CASSYCSRDRVNQPQHF
size: many; V: TRBV4-3; CDR3: CASSPRRPAFYNEQFF
size: many; V: TRBV27; CDR3: CASSFQQGTEEQYF
size: -; V: TRBV6-2/TRBV6-3; CDR3: CASSYGRVTNTGELFF
size: few; V: TRBV12-2; CDR3: CASRSHLGAGTAQETQYF
size: many; V: TRBV5-1; CDR3: CASSLAGRDEQFF
size: many; V: TRBV12-3/TRBV12-4; CDR3: CASSWGLGTEKLFF